Included here is one T cell receptor (beta chain) sequence, with context. The antigen is not known. The data stem from a study of OX40 agonist ivuxolimab in advanced cancers. Study-wide points: Also present in some nonresponders was a low level of normalized T-cell clonal expansion.

Only in-frame clones appear in the TCRdb table, and some are missing; sequencing was by immunoSEQ multiplex PCR. The table has about 64,000 clones, about 88% seen once. Trimming took 2 bases from V and 4 from J, leaving 17 bases between them. The CDR3 is made up of 16 amino acids. Germline V gives CDR1 LNHDA, CDR2 SQIVND (reference sequence). This sequence was found in an adult with an advanced solid tumor such as melanoma, head and neck, liver or kidney cancer. The input for sequencing was CD4+ or CD8+ T cells sorted from blood, taken in a trial of the OX40 agonist ivuxolimab. The V call is TRBV19, the J call TRBJ2-5, with a tentative D call TRBD1 (6 bases). The CDR3 protein is CASSITPTGSGETQYF. In nucleotides, the CDR3 is TGTGCCAGTAGTATAACCCCCACAGGGTCAGGAGAGACCCAGTACTTC.